A single T cell receptor beta chain is shown here with its context. Trimming pared 2 bases from V and 1 base from J, leaving 12 bases between. Germline V gene sequence: CDR1 SGHDT, CDR2 YYEEEE. The CDR3 sequence is 15 residues long. This record belongs to a study of T cell changes during pregnancy in multiple sclerosis. This table comes from immunoSEQ multiplex PCR, and its TCRdb copy is limited to in-frame clones, with some not included. The table shows about 46,000 clones, with 91% occurring only once. The receptor was derived from a female donor with multiple sclerosis, enrolled in a pregnancy study. This specimen was CD8+ T cells from peripheral blood mononuclear cells, taken after pregnancy. The chain joins TRBV5-6 to TRBJ1-1, with D tentatively TRBD1 (6 bases). The DNA of the CDR3 is TGTGCCAGCAGCTTAGGTAGGGGGACGAACACTGAAGCTTTCTTT. This sequence encodes CASSLGRGTNTEAFF.